This T cell receptor (beta chain) was sequenced during a study of blood T cell repertoires in COVID-19. About the study: Acute-phase and convalescent COVID-19 samples originated in the United States, Italy and Spain. Sample material is recorded as cDNA or gDNA derived from T cells, B-cell-depleted T cells, or PBMCs.

Original processing notes: Scientists estimated how many nucleated cells there were by amplifying reference gene primers. Some clones are missing from TCRdb's copy, which holds only in-frame ones; the method was immunoSEQ multiplex PCR. That table furnishes V, J and clone size, whereas the DNA furnished D and trimming. The sample yields 200,000 to 250,000 clones, 85% to 90% seen once. Sequencing input: peripheral blood. This clonotype originated in a man at least 80 years old with acute or convalescent COVID-19.

CDR3: CASSVDRTGEDQPQHF. The CDR3 DNA follows: TGTGCCAGCAGCGTAGACCGGACAGGGGAGGATCAGCCCCAGCATTTT. V gene TRBV7-3 combines with J gene TRBJ1-5; TRBD1 matches at 9 bases. V trimming: 5 bases; J trimming: 5 bases; junction bases outside the gene matches: 10. Germline lookup yields CDR1 SGHTA and CDR2 FQGTGA. This CDR3 comprises 16 residues. Variable domain in full (rest from reference TRBV7-3 and TRBJ1-5): GAGVSQTPSNKVTEKGKYVELRCDPISGHTALYWYRQSLGQGPEFLIYFQGTGAADDSGLPNDRFFAVRPEGSVSTLKIQRTERGDSAVYLCASSVDRTGEDQPQHFGDGTRLSIL.